The rows below give T cell receptor beta chains drawn from one sample of a study of blood T cell repertoires in COVID-19. The assay was immunoSEQ multiplex PCR, and TCRdb's table has in-frame clones only and misses some. The sample yields about 42,000 clones, 75% to 85% seen once. Sequences were obtained from peripheral blood. These receptors were collected from a man older than 75 with acute or convalescent COVID-19. CDR3s include the opening cysteine and the closing phenylalanine or tryptophan. Fields, in order: CDR3 DNA, CDR3 protein, J gene, D gene, V gene, clone size. D genes are given only for firm matches. Expanded clones get a size class; other rows say once, few or many, or leave the size out.

TGTGCCACCAGTGATCTAGCGGGAGGGAACACCGGGGAGCTGTTTTTT	CATSDLAGGNTGELFF	TRBJ2-2	TRBD2	TRBV24-1	-
TGTGCCAGCAGTGAAAAGGGGGCACAGGTTTCACCCCTCCACTTT	CASSEKGAQVSPLHF	TRBJ1-6	TRBD1	TRBV2	-
TGTGCCAGCAGCCAAGTCCTCCTCGGTAATTCACCCCTCCACTTT	CASSQVLLGNSPLHF	TRBJ1-6	-	TRBV3-1/TRBV3-2	-
TGTGCCAGCAGTTACCCCTCGACAGGTCTTTATGGCTACACCTTC	CASSYPSTGLYGYTF	TRBJ1-2	-	TRBV6-5	-
TGTGCCAGCAGTTCGGCTGGACAGGGCTATAATTCACCCCTCCACTTT	CASSSAGQGYNSPLHF	TRBJ1-6	TRBD1	TRBV6-5	-
TGCGCCAGCAGCACCGGGACGGGGGTAGCGGGCACAGATACGCAGTATTTT	CASSTGTGVAGTDTQYF	TRBJ2-3	-	TRBV5-1	few
TGTGCCAGCAGCTCGGGGGGAGGGTCCTACAATGAGCAGTTCTTC	CASSSGGGSYNEQFF	TRBJ2-1	TRBD2	TRBV5-6	-
TGTGCCAGCAGTTCCCCGGGGGGCCCAGAAGATACGCAGTATTTT	CASSSPGGPEDTQYF	TRBJ2-3	-	TRBV27	-
TGTGCCAGCAGCCAAAACAGCTACGAGCAGTACTTC	CASSQNSYEQYF	TRBJ2-7	-	TRBV3-1/TRBV3-2	few
TGTGCCAGCTCTACACAGGTTCGTGAAGCTTTCTTT	CASSTQVREAFF	TRBJ1-1	-	TRBV18	-
TGTGCCAGCAGTGAAGCATTGGAGGGTGGCGCAGATACGCAGTATTTT	CASSEALEGGADTQYF	TRBJ2-3	-	TRBV6-1	-
TGCGCCAGCAGCTTGGATCCTTGGACTAGCGGGGGGAGAGAGACCCAGTACTTC	CASSLDPWTSGGRETQYF	TRBJ2-5	TRBD2	TRBV5-1	-
TGTGCCAGCAGCGCCCTAGGCAGGGACACCGGGGAGCTGTTTTTT	CASSALGRDTGELFF	TRBJ2-2	-	TRBV9	-
TGTGCCAGCACCTCGGGACAGGCCTTGAACACTGAAGCTTTCTTT	CASTSGQALNTEAFF	TRBJ1-1	TRBD1	TRBV7-2	-
TGTGCCAGCAGTGGAGGGACTTCAACGCAGTATTTT	CASSGGTSTQYF	TRBJ2-3	-	TRBV2	-
TGTGCCAGCTCACCACTCGATCAGGGCAGCAATCAGCCCCAGCATTTT	CASSPLDQGSNQPQHF	TRBJ1-5	-	TRBV18	-
TGTGCCAGCAGCCTCCGACAGGGGCAGAACACTGAAGCTTTCTTT	CASSLRQGQNTEAFF	TRBJ1-1	TRBD1	TRBV5-5	-
TGTGCCACCAGGGCAGGGGGCTACGCGAACACTGAAGCTTTCTTT	CATRAGGYANTEAFF	TRBJ1-1	TRBD1	TRBV5-6	-
TGTGCCACCAGTGATTCTCCAGACAGGGGGCGGAATGAGCAGTTCTTC	CATSDSPDRGRNEQFF	TRBJ2-1	TRBD1	TRBV24-1	-
TGTGCCAGCAGTGACCCTAGCGGGGGCTCCTACAATGAGCAGTTCTTC	CASSDPSGGSYNEQFF	TRBJ2-1	TRBD2	TRBV2	-
TGTGCCAGCAGCTTAGAGAACAGGGACGAGCAGTACTTC	CASSLENRDEQYF	TRBJ2-7	-	TRBV7-9	-
TGTGCCAGCAGCACGTCCTCCGGGAGCCCTCGGGAGACCCAGTACTTC	CASSTSSGSPRETQYF	TRBJ2-5	-	TRBV5-4	-
TGTGCCAGCAGCCTGACGGGGATAGCCAAAAACATTCAGTACTTC	CASSLTGIAKNIQYF	TRBJ2-4	-	TRBV3-1/TRBV3-2	-
TGTGCCAGCAGATCTGACAGTGACTTAGCTTTCTTT	CASRSDSDLAFF	TRBJ1-1	-	TRBV2	-
TGTGCCAGCAGCCAGAGCGCGACAGGTACCAATGAGCAGTTCTTC	CASSQSATGTNEQFF	TRBJ2-1	-	TRBV14	once
TGCGCCAGCAGCTCACAAGCGGGGCACACCGGGGAGCTGTTTTTT	CASSSQAGHTGELFF	TRBJ2-2	TRBD2	TRBV5-1	-
TGTGCCAGTAGTCCCCTTGAGGGCAGCTCCTATAATTCACCCCTCCACTTT	CASSPLEGSSYNSPLHF	TRBJ1-6	-	TRBV19	-
TGTGCCAGCAGCTTCGGACAGGGCTCCTACGAGCAGTACTTC	CASSFGQGSYEQYF	TRBJ2-7	TRBD1	TRBV5-4	-
TGTGCCAGCAGTGTCCAACTTACGTACTACGAGCAGTACTTC	CASSVQLTYYEQYF	TRBJ2-7	-	TRBV2	-
TGTGCCACCAGCATTGGCGAGACCCAGTACTTC	CATSIGETQYF	TRBJ2-5	-	TRBV15	-
TGCGCCAGCAGTGGGTTACAGGGGGGCTACGAGCAGTACTTC	CASSGLQGGYEQYF	TRBJ2-7	TRBD1	TRBV10-1	-
TGTGCCAGCAGCTCCGTTGCGGGTGGGTACAATGAGCAGTTCTTC	CASSSVAGGYNEQFF	TRBJ2-1	-	TRBV7-3	-
TGTGCCAGCTCACCGGGACACCCAAGGAATGAAAAACTGTTTTTT	CASSPGHPRNEKLFF	TRBJ1-4	-	TRBV18	-
TGTGCCAGCAGTTATGGGAGGGGCAACTATGGCTACACCTTC	CASSYGRGNYGYTF	TRBJ1-2	-	TRBV6-5	-
TGTGCCAGCAGCGAGCAAGAGACCCAGTACTTC	CASSEQETQYF	TRBJ2-5	-	TRBV6-5	-
TGTGCCAGCAGCTTACCCGGGACAGGGAACACTGAAGCTTTCTTT	CASSLPGTGNTEAFF	TRBJ1-1	TRBD1	TRBV7-3	-
TGTGCCAGCTCACCCTACGAGGGCACCGGGGAGCTGTTTTTT	CASSPYEGTGELFF	TRBJ2-2	-	TRBV18	-
TGTGCCACCAGTGACCCAGGGCGGGACAGATCGTTTCAGCAGTACTTC	CATSDPGRDRSFQQYF	TRBJ2-5	-	TRBV24-1	-
TGTGCCAGCTCACCTGGGACTCACTCTGGAAACACCATATATTTT	CASSPGTHSGNTIYF	TRBJ1-3	-	TRBV18	-
TGCAGTGTCGACTTGTACAATGAGCAGTTCTTC	CSVDLYNEQFF	TRBJ2-1	-	TRBV20-1	-
TGTGCCAGCAGTTACCAGGGACAGAGTAATTCACCCCTCCACTTT	CASSYQGQSNSPLHF	TRBJ1-6	TRBD1	TRBV6-2/TRBV6-3	few
TGTGCCAGCAGTCTATCCGGGACAGGGAATCAGCCCCAGCATTTT	CASSLSGTGNQPQHF	TRBJ1-5	TRBD1	TRBV6-5	medium-sized
TGTGCCAGCAGCCTCAACCCCGGGACAGGTAGCCACACCTTC	CASSLNPGTGSHTF	TRBJ1-2	TRBD1	TRBV7-3	many
TGTGCCAGTAGTATAGCCACAGGGGGCGGAGGTGAGACCCAGTACTTC	CASSIATGGGGETQYF	TRBJ2-5	TRBD1	TRBV19	-
TGTGCCAGCAGCTTGGTCGGTCAGCCCCAGCATTTT	CASSLVGQPQHF	TRBJ1-5	-	TRBV5-6	once
TGTGCCAGCAGTTACGCGACTAGCGGCTCCTACGAGCAGTACTTC	CASSYATSGSYEQYF	TRBJ2-7	TRBD2	TRBV6-5	-